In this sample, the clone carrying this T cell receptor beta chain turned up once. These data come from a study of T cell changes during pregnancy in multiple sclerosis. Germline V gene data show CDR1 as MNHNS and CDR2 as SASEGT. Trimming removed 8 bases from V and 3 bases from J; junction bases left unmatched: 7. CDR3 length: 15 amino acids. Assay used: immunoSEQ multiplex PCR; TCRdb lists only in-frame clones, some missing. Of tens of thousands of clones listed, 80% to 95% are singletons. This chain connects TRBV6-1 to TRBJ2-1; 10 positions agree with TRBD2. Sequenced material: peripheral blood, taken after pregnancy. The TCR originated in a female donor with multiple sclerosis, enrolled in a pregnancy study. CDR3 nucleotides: TGTGCCAGCGGAGACCTAGCGGGGGACTACAATGAGCAGTTCTTC. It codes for CASGDLAGDYNEQFF.